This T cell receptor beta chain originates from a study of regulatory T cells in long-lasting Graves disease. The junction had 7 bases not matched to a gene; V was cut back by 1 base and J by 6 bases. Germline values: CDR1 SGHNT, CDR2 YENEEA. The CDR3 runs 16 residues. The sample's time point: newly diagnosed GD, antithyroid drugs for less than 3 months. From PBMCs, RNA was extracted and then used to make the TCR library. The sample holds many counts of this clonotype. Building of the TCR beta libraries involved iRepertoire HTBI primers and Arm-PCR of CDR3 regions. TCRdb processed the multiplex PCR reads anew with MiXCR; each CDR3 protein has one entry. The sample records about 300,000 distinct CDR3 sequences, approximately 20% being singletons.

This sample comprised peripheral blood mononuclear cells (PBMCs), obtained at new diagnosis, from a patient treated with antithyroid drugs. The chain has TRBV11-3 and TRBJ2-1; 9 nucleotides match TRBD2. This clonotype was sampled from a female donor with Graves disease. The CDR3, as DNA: TGTGCCAGCAGCTTAGTGACGGGGACTAGCCCCAATGAGCAGTTCTTC. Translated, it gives CASSLVTGTSPNEQFF.